The 14 T cell receptor beta chains given below trace back to one sample, sequenced in a study of blood T cell repertoires in COVID-19. The assay was immunoSEQ multiplex PCR, and TCRdb's table has in-frame clones only and misses some. The sample has roughly 390,000 clones; roughly 86% are singletons. Material for sequencing was peripheral blood. All receptors come from a woman under 40 with COVID-19, enrolled during active disease.

CDR3 protein: CASSQAGGTGYTF. The CDR3 region has the DNA TGTGCCAGCAGTCAAGCAGGGGGCACAGGGTACACCTTC. V and J are TRBV28 and TRBJ1-2, with TRBD1 identical over 8 bases. Germline V gives CDR1 MDHEN, CDR2 SYDVKM. The J segment lost 11 bases and the V segment lost 5 bases, leaving 10 bases of the junction unmatched. There are 13 residues in the CDR3.

V gene TRBV28 combines with J gene TRBJ2-3, with D maybe TRBD2 (5 bases). The CDR3 is 14 residues long. Between the trimmed V and J ends, which lost 4 bases and 2 bases, there was a span of 10 bases. CDR1 is MDHEN and CDR2 is SYDVKM in the germline V gene. The CDR3 protein is CASSWERITDTQYF. The CDR3 DNA reads TGTGCCAGCAGTTGGGAGCGGATCACAGATACGCAGTATTTT.

Here the CDR3 reads CASSLASHLGQGAYEQYF. In DNA, the CDR3 is TGCGCCAGCAGCTTGGCCTCTCACCTGGGACAGGGAGCCTACGAGCAGTACTTC. The gene calls are TRBV5-1 and TRBJ2-7, with 9 nucleotides matching TRBD1. CDR3 length: 18 amino acids. The V gene end was trimmed by 0 bases and the J gene end by 2 bases; junction bases not matched to a gene: 12. Germline CDR1 reads SGHRS; CDR2 reads YFSETQ.

The chain employs TRBV4-1 and TRBJ2-1; 9 nucleotides line up with TRBD2. V was clipped by 6 bases and J by 9 bases; unmatched bases: 9. Germline V gives CDR1 MGHRA, CDR2 YSYEKL. The CDR3 is made up of 14 amino acids. For the CDR3, the DNA is TGCGCCAGCAGACGAACCGGGACTAGCTTTGAGCAGTTCTTC. Protein sequence: CASRRTGTSFEQFF.

The chain carries TRBV7-2 and TRBJ2-1; D might be TRBD2 (5 bases). Germline assignment: CDR1 SGHTA and CDR2 FQGNSA. The CDR3 contains 13 residues. Between the trimmed V and J ends, which lost 4 bases and 4 bases, there was a span of 8 bases. The chain's CDR3 is CASSSRDYNEQFF. Written as DNA, the CDR3 is TGTGCCAGCAGCTCACGGGATTACAATGAGCAGTTCTTC.

V and J are TRBV6-5 and TRBJ2-1; D perhaps matches TRBD1 (5 bases). Germline V CDR1 and CDR2: MNHEY, SVGAGI. The CDR3 consists of 16 residues. Trimming took 0 bases from V and 11 from J, leaving 20 bases between them. DNA for the CDR3: TGTGCCAGCAGTTACTCGACCAGGGTAGGGTCTGGGAAGCAGTTCTTC. This gives the protein CASSYSTRVGSGKQFF.

The rearrangement uses TRBV2 and TRBJ1-1; D unresolved. Per germline, CDR1 SNHLY and CDR2 FYNNEI. V lost 6 bases to trimming and J lost 3 bases, with 14 bases between them. CDR3 length: 14 amino acids. The CDR3 is CASRWAAWDTEAFF. The CDR3 DNA sequence: TGTGCCAGCAGGTGGGCAGCCTGGGACACTGAAGCTTTCTTT.

CDR3 in DNA: TGTGCCAGCAGCTTCCCGGGACAGGGCGATTCACCCCTCCACTTT. Translation gives CASSFPGQGDSPLHF. V and J are TRBV5-4 and TRBJ1-6; 9 positions match TRBD1. The CDR3 runs to 15 residues. Per the germline V gene, CDR1 is SGHNT and CDR2 is YYREEE (reference sequence). The ends lost 2 bases at V and 8 bases at J; junction bases unmatched: 5.

The rearrangement links TRBV5-6 to TRBJ2-1; 9 nucleotides align to TRBD2. The CDR3 is made up of 15 amino acids. Looked up from germline, CDR1 is SGHDT and CDR2 is YYEEEE. Trimming cost V 3 bases and J 3 bases; bases outside gene matches: 4. CDR3 region: CASSWSGRFYNEQFF. CDR3 sequence (DNA): TGTGCCAGCAGCTGGAGCGGGAGGTTCTACAATGAGCAGTTCTTC.

The V and J genes are TRBV18 and TRBJ1-4; 9 positions match TRBD1. The V segment lost 0 bases and the J segment 7 bases; nucleotides outside the gene matches: 3. The CDR3 is 15 residues long. In germline, CDR1 is KGHSH, CDR2 LQKENI. DNA for the CDR3: TGTGCCAGCTCACCACCGGGACAGGGAGGTGAAAAACTGTTTTTT. Amino acids: CASSPPGQGGEKLFF.

The chain employs TRBV28 and TRBJ2-1; 9 positions match TRBD2. This CDR3 has 14 amino acids. V dropped 7 bases and J dropped 4; count of bases not matched to a gene: 5. Germline values: CDR1 MDHEN, CDR2 SYDVKM. The CDR3 loop is CASIGSGRYNEQFF. CDR3 sequence (DNA): TGTGCCAGCATCGGCAGCGGGAGGTACAATGAGCAGTTCTTC.

This clone was observed a handful of times. The gene calls are TRBV28 and TRBJ1-1; weak D call: TRBD1 (5 bases). There are 15 residues in the CDR3. The V end lost 8 bases, the J end lost 6 bases, and 22 bases lay between the germline ends. The germline CDR1 and CDR2 sequences are MDHEN and SYDVKM. DNA of the CDR3: TGTGCCAGCCACCCTGCCCTCGGGGGTGGCTCTGAAGCTTTCTTT. It is translated as CASHPALGGGSEAFF. The variable domain in full, with the rest retrieved from reference TRBV28 and TRBJ1-1, is DVKVTQSSRYLVKRTGEKVFLECVQDMDHENMFWYRQDPGLGLRLIYFSYDVKMKEKGDIPEGYSVSREKKERFSLILESASTNQTSMYLCASHPALGGGSEAFFGQGTRLTVV.

The genes are TRBV2 and TRBJ1-5; D is ambiguous. The germline CDR1 and CDR2 sequences are SNHLY and FYNNEI. The CDR3 spans 18 residues. V lost 5 bases and J lost 4, with 24 bases in between. CDR3 protein: CASSSQLGPPWENQPQHF. The DNA of the CDR3 is TGTGCCAGCAGTTCACAGCTAGGGCCCCCTTGGGAGAATCAGCCCCAGCATTTT.

The chain joins TRBV4-2 to TRBJ2-1; possible D gene TRBD1, 5 bases. CDR3 length: 13 residues. Per the germline V gene, CDR1 is LGHNA and CDR2 is YNFKEQ. The V end lost 4 bases, the J end lost 3 bases, and 7 bases lay between the germline ends. The CDR3 bases are TGTGCCAGCAGCCGGGGCTTCTACAATGAGCAGTTCTTC. Translating gives CASSRGFYNEQFF.